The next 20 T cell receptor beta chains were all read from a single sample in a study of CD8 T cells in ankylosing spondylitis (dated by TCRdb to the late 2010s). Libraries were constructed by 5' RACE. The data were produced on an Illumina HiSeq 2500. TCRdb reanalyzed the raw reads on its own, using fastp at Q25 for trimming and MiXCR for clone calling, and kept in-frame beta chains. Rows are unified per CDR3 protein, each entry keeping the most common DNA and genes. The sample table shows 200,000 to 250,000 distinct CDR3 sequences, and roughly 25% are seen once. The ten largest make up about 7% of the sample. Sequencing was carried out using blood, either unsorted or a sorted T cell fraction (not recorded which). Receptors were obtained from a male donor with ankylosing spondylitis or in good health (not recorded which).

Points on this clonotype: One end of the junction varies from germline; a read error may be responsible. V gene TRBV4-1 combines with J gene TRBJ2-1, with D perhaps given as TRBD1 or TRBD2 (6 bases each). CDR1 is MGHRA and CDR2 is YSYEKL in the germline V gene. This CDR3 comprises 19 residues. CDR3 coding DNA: TGCGCCAGAAGCCTTCGAGGGACTCCCGGGACACCTTTCTACAATGAGCAGTTCTTC. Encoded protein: CARSLRGTPGTPFYNEQFF.

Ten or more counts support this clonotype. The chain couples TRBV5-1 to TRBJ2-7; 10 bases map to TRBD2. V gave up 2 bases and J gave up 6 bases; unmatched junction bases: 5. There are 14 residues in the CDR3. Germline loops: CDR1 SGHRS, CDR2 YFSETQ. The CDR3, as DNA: TGCGCCAGCAGCTTTCTAGCGGGAGAGGGCGAGCAGTACTTC. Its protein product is CASSFLAGEGEQYF.

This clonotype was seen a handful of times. CDR3 nucleotides: TGTGCCAGCAGTTTATCCGCGGGCTCTCAGCCCCAGCATTTT. Amino acids: CASSLSAGSQPQHF. The rearrangement links TRBV12-3 or TRBV12-4 to TRBJ1-5; unclear D gene. Trimming shortened V by 2 bases and J by 6 bases, and 11 bases separated the two germline ends. The CDR3 covers 14 residues.

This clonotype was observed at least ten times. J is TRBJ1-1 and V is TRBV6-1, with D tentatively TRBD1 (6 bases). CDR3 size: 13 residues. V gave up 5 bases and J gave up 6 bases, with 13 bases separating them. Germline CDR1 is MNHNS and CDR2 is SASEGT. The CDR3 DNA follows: TGTGCCAGCAGTCTTACAGGGATCCCTGAAGCTTTCTTT. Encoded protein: CASSLTGIPEAFF.

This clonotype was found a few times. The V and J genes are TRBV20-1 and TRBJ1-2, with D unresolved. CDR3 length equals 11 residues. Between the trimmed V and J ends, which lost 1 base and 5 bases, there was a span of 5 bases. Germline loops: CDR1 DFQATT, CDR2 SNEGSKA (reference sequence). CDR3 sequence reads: CSARVAYGYTF. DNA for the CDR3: TGCAGTGCTAGAGTCGCGTATGGCTACACCTTC.

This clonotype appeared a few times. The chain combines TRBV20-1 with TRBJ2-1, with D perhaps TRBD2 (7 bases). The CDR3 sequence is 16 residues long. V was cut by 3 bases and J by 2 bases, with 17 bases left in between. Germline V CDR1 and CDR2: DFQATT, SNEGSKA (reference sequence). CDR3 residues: CSARRTAGAAYNEQFF. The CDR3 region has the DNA TGCAGTGCTAGGAGGACTGCGGGGGCGGCCTACAATGAGCAGTTCTTC.

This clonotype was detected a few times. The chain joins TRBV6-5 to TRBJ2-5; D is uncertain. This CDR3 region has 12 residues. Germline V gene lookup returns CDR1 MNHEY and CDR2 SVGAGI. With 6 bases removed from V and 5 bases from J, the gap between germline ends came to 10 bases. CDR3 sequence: CASSVSPETQYF. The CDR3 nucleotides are TGTGCCAGCAGCGTCTCCCCGGAGACCCAGTACTTC.

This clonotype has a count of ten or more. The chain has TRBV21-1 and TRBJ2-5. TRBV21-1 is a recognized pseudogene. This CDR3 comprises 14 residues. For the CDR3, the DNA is TGTGCCAGCAGCCAAGGGCAACTAATCGAGACCCAGTACTTC. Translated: CASSQGQLIETQYF.

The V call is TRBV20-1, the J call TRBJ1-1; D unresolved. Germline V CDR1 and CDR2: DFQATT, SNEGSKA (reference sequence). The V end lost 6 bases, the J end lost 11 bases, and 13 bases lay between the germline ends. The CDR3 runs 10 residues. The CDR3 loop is CSAMALLAFF. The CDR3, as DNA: TGCAGTGCCATGGCCCTGTTGGCTTTCTTT.

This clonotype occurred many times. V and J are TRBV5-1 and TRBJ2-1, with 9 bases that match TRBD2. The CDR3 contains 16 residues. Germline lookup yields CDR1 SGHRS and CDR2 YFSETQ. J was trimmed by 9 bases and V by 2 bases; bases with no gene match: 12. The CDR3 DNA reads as TGCGCCAGCAGCTTAGGTGCGGGAGGGGGATCAAGTGAGCAGTTCTTC. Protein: CASSLGAGGGSSEQFF.

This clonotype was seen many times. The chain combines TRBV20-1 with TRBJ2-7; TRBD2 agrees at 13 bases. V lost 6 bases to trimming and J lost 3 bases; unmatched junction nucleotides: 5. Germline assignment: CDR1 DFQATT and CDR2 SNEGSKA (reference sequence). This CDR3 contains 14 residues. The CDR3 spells CSAVGLAGSYEQYF. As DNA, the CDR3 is TGCAGTGCCGTGGGACTAGCGGGAAGCTACGAGCAGTACTTC.

The DNA for the CDR3 is TGCGCCAGCAGCTTGGCCGGACAGGGGGGACAGTTCTTC. Encoded protein: CASSLAGQGGQFF. The rearrangement uses TRBV5-1 and TRBJ2-1, with 10 bases fitting TRBD1. Per germline, CDR1 SGHRS and CDR2 YFSETQ. The CDR3 has 13 residues. V was pared by 0 bases and J by 13 bases, with 4 bases of the junction left unmatched. The whole variable domain, filled in from reference TRBV5-1 and TRBJ2-1, reads KAGVTQTPRYLIKTRGQQVTLSCSPISGHRSVSWYQQTPGQGLQFLFEYFSETQRNKGNFPGRFSGRQFSNSRSEMNVSTLELGDSALYLCASSLAGQGGQFFGPGTRLTVL.

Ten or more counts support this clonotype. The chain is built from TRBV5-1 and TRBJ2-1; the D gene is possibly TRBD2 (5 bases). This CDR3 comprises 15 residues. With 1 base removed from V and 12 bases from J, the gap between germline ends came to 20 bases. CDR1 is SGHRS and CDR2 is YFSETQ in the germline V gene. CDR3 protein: CASSLPNPDSRRQFF. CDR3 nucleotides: TGCGCCAGCAGCTTGCCAAACCCGGACTCACGAAGGCAGTTCTTC.

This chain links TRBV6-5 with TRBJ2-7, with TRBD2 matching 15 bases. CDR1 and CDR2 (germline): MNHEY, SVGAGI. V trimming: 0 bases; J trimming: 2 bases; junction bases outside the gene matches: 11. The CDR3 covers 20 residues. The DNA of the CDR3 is TGTGCCAGCAGTTACTCGCGGACTAGCGGGAGGGCCTATCTCGCCTACGAGCAGTACTTC. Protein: CASSYSRTSGRAYLAYEQYF.

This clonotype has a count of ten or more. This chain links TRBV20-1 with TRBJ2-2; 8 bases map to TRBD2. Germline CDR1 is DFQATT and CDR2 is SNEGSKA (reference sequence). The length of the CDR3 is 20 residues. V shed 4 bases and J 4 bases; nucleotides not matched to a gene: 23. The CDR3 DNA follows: TGCAGTGCTATATTTACCAAGCGGCGAAGCGGGAGCCGTTCCACCGGGGAGCTGTTTTTT. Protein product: CSAIFTKRRSGSRSTGELFF.

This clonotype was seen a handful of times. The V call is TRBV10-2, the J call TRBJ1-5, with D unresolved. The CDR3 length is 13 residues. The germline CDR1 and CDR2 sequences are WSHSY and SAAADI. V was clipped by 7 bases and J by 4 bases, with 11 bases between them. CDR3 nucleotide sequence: TGCGCCAGCAAGAAAGGGTCGAATCAGCCCCAGCATTTT. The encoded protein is CASKKGSNQPQHF.

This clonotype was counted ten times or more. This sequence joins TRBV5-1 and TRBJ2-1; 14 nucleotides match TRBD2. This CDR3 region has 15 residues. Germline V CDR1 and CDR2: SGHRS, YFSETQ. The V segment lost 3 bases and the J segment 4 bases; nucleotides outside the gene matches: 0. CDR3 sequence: CASSWTSGGYNEQFF. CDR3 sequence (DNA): TGCGCCAGCAGCTGGACTAGCGGGGGGTACAATGAGCAGTTCTTC.

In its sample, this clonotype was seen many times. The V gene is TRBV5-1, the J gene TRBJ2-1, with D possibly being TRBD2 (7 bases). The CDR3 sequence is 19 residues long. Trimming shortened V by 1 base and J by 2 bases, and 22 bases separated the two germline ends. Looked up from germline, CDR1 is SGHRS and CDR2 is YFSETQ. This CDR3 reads CASSLPGGGRIMAYNEQFF. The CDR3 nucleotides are TGCGCCAGCAGCTTGCCTGGGGGCGGGAGAATTATGGCCTACAATGAGCAGTTCTTC.

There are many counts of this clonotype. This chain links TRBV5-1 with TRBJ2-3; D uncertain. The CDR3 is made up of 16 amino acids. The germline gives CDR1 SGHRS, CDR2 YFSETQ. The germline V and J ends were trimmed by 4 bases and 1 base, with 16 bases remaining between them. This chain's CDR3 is CASSPDITPRTDTQYF. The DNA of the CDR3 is TGCGCCAGCAGCCCCGACATCACCCCTCGCACAGATACGCAGTATTTT.

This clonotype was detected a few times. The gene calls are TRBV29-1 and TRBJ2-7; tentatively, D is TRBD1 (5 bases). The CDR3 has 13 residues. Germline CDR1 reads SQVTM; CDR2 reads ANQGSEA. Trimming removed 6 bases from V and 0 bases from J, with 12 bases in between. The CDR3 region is CSVGGQSSYEQYF. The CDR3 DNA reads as TGCAGCGTCGGCGGACAATCCTCCTACGAGCAGTACTTC.